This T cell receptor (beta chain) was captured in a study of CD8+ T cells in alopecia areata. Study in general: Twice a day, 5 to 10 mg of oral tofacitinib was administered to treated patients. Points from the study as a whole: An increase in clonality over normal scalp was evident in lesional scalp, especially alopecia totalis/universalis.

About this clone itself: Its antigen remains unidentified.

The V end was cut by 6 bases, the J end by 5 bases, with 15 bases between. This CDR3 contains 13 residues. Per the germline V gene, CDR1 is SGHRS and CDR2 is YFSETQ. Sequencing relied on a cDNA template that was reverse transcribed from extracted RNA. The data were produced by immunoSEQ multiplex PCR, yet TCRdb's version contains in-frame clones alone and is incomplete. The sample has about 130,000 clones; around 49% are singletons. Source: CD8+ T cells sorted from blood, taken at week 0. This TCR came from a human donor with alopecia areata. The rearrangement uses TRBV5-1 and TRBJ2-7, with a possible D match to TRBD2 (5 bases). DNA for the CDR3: TGCGCCAGCACCTCGGCCGGGAAAGACGAGCAGTACTTC. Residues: CASTSAGKDEQYF.